This T cell receptor (beta chain) was recovered during a study of shared clonotypes between healthy human individuals. The CDR3 contains 15 residues. Germline CDR1 reads LNHDA; CDR2 reads SQIVND (reference sequence). The V end was cut by 5 bases, the J end by 10 bases, with 21 bases between. Generated by immunoSEQ multiplex PCR, the TCRdb table keeps only in-frame clones and is missing some. The table records more than 2,000,000 clones, 90% to 95% of them present only once. The TCR originated in a man between 18 and 35 years old in good health. The chain combines TRBV19 with TRBJ2-1; D is unclear. Sequencing was done on a sample of naive CD4+ T cells sorted from blood. Documented subset: CD45RA+ positively selected. The DNA for the CDR3 is TGTGCCAGTAGTCCAGTCACTTCTCAGTCTTCAGAGCAGTTCTTC. Amino acids: CASSPVTSQSSEQFF.